This TCR beta chain comes out of a study of cytomegalovirus exposure and HLA in healthy donors. Comment on this clone: Its antigen remains unknown.

General study results and limits: Altogether, 164 TCR beta chains were recorded as cytomegalovirus-associated.

Some clones are missing from TCRdb's copy, which holds only in-frame ones; the method was immunoSEQ multiplex PCR. The table lists around 200,000 clones, 85% to 90% of them singletons, with over 2.5% in the top ten. The sequence derives from a young woman in good health and CMV-seronegative. Sequenced sample: PBMCs.

The CDR3: CASSYSGGEFNEQFF. The DNA of the CDR3 is TGTGCCAGCAGTTACAGCGGGGGAGAGTTCAATGAGCAGTTCTTC. The rearrangement joins TRBV6-5 to TRBJ2-1; 8 bases align to TRBD2. CDR3 size: 15 residues. Unmatched junction bases numbered 6, after V lost 2 bases and J lost 6 bases. Germline V gene lookup returns CDR1 MNHEY and CDR2 SVGAGI.